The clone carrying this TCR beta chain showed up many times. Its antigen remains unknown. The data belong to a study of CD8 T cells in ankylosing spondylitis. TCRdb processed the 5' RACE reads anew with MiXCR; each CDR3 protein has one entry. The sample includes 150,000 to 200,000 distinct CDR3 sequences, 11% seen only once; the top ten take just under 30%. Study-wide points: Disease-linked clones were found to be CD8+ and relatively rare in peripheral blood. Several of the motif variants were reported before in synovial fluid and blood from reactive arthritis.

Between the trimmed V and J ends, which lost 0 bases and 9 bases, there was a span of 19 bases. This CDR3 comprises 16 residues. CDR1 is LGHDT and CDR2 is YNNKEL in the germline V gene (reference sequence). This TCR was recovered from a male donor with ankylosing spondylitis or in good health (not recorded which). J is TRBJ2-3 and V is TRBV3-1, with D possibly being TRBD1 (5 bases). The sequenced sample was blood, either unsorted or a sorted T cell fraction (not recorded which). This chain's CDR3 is CASSQEAAYARGTQYF. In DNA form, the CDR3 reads TGTGCCAGCAGCCAAGAGGCCGCTTACGCTAGGGGCACGCAGTATTTT.